This TCR beta chain was identified in a study of T cells after posttransplantation cyclophosphamide. This table comes from immunoSEQ multiplex PCR, and its TCRdb copy is limited to in-frame clones, with some not included. Here the sample spans around 30,000 clones, about 90% being singletons. Germline V gene lookup returns CDR1 SGHVS and CDR2 FNYEAQ. The CDR3 is made up of 17 amino acids. V shed 5 bases, J shed 3 bases, and the junction held 6 bases outside the gene matches. The sample was PBMCs. The receptor's source is a woman aged 40 to 50 with a blood cancer, CMV-positive, and with a related stem cell donor. This sequence joins TRBV7-6 and TRBJ2-3; 15 positions agree with TRBD2. This chain's CDR3 is CASSRGLAGGHTDTQYF. The CDR3 DNA sequence: TGTGCCAGCAGCAGAGGACTAGCGGGGGGGCATACAGATACGCAGTATTTT.